These 32 T cell receptor beta chains came from one sample sequenced in a study of blood T cell repertoires in COVID-19. Here immunoSEQ multiplex PCR was the method, and the copy in TCRdb shows in-frame clones only, minus some. The top ten clones hold about 15% of a sample with approximately 88,000 clones, approximately 87% of them seen once. The sample consisted of peripheral blood. The receptors were gathered from an older woman with acute or convalescent COVID-19.

The rearrangement uses TRBV19 and TRBJ2-6; possible D gene TRBD1, 5 bases. Looked up from germline, CDR1 is LNHDA and CDR2 is SQIVND (reference sequence). Trimming removed 7 bases at V and 0 bases at J, with 10 bases between. This CDR3 region has 15 residues. CDR3 coding DNA: TGTGCCAGTATGGCCGGACACTCTGGGGCCAACGTCCTGACTTTC. Its translation: CASMAGHSGANVLTF.

The CDR3 bases are TGTGCCAGCAGCCCCGAAGGGACAGGGGGCGGAGAGACCCAGTACTTC. As protein: CASSPEGTGGGETQYF. The V call is TRBV7-9, the J call TRBJ2-5, with 12 bases matching TRBD1. The ends lost 5 bases at V and 4 bases at J; junction bases unmatched: 8. Germline CDR1 SEHNR, CDR2 FQNEAQ (reference sequence). This CDR3 spans 16 amino acids.

The chain recombines TRBV5-1 with TRBJ2-5, with TRBD1 identical over 11 bases. This CDR3 comprises 14 residues. CDR1 is SGHRS and CDR2 is YFSETQ in the germline V gene. V lost 4 bases to trimming and J lost 4 bases; unmatched junction nucleotides: 3. The CDR3 is CASSTDRGPETQYF. DNA of the CDR3: TGCGCCAGCAGCACGGACAGGGGGCCAGAGACCCAGTACTTC.

The chain combines TRBV5-1 with TRBJ2-5, with D possibly matching TRBD2 (5 bases). Germline V gene lookup returns CDR1 SGHRS and CDR2 YFSETQ. This CDR3 has 15 residues. The ends were cut back, 0 bases at V and 7 bases at J, with 16 bases in the middle. The CDR3 region is CASSLAPTHAGTQYF. The CDR3 DNA follows: TGCGCCAGCAGCTTGGCCCCGACACACGCGGGGACCCAGTACTTC.

This clone was recorded only once. This chain links TRBV9 with TRBJ2-1, with TRBD2 matching 10 bases. In germline, CDR1 is SGDLS, CDR2 YYNGEE. Trimming at V came to 3 bases and at J to 3 bases, leaving 3 bases not matched to a gene. This CDR3 is built from 15 residues. This CDR3 is CASSAIAGGYNEQFF. In DNA, the CDR3 is TGTGCCAGCAGCGCCATAGCGGGGGGCTACAATGAGCAGTTCTTC.

This chain uses TRBV5-5 with TRBJ2-2; D is undetermined. Per germline, CDR1 SGHKS and CDR2 YYEKEE (reference sequence). Trimming took 0 bases from V and 1 from J, leaving 4 bases between them. The CDR3 length is 14 residues. Written as DNA, the CDR3 is TGTGCCAGCAGCTTGGCCGGGAACACCGGGGAGCTGTTTTTT. This gives the protein CASSLAGNTGELFF.

The chain recombines TRBV7-9 with TRBJ2-6; D gene uncertain. The CDR3 covers 15 residues. Per germline, CDR1 SEHNR and CDR2 FQNEAQ (reference sequence). Trimming took off 2 bases at V and 2 bases at J, with 7 bases between the two ends. In DNA, the CDR3 is TGTGCCAGCAGCTTACGTGGCACTGGGGCCAACGTCCTGACTTTC. This translates into CASSLRGTGANVLTF.

In this sample, this clone turned up many times. The chain is built from TRBV19 and TRBJ1-5; D ambiguous. V lost 5 bases, J lost 5 bases, and 19 bases lay in between. The V gene's germline CDR1 is LNHDA and CDR2 SQIVND (reference sequence). The CDR3 runs 16 residues. The CDR3 DNA reads as TGTGCCAGTAGTTCCCTTACCCCTAAGATAGATCAGCCCCAGCATTTT. Translated: CASSSLTPKIDQPQHF.

V usage is TRBV23-1 and J usage is TRBJ2-5; D is perhaps TRBD1 (7 bases). TRBV23-1 is recorded as an ORF, its role being uncertain. The V gene lost 3 bases and the J gene lost 1 base, with 9 bases spanning the gap. The CDR3 covers 14 residues. In DNA form, the CDR3 reads TGCGCCAGCAGTCAGGAGGGGGCCCAAGAGACCCAGTACTTC. Its protein product is CASSQEGAQETQYF.

The chain combines TRBV6-5 with TRBJ2-5; TRBD1 matches 8 bases. There are 13 residues in the CDR3. Germline V gives CDR1 MNHEY, CDR2 SVGAGI. J lost 7 bases, V lost 6 bases, and 7 bases had no gene match. The CDR3 DNA reads TGTGCCAGCAGGTGGGCAGGGGGCCTGACCCAGTACTTC. Translation: CASRWAGGLTQYF.

V gene TRBV28 combines with J gene TRBJ1-1; 9 bases fit TRBD1. J gave up 4 bases and V 6 bases, and 3 bases lay outside the gene matches. The germline V gene has CDR1 MDHEN and CDR2 SYDVKM. The CDR3 totals 13 residues. Written as DNA, the CDR3 is TGTGCCAGCAGGGGGGACAGGGTCACTGAAGCTTTCTTT. It yields the protein CASRGDRVTEAFF.

The gene calls are TRBV5-4 and TRBJ2-5, with D possibly TRBD1 on 6 matching bases. The CDR3 totals 14 residues. CDR1 and CDR2 from the germline V gene are SGHNT and YYREEE (reference sequence). Trimming removed 2 bases from V and 5 bases from J, with 13 bases in between. CDR3 sequence reads: CASSFGRGMETQYF. The CDR3 DNA sequence: TGTGCCAGCAGCTTTGGCAGGGGCATGGAGACCCAGTACTTC.

The CDR3 here is CASSSRDRGRGGAFF. The CDR3 DNA is TGTGCCAGCAGCTCCCGGGACAGGGGGCGTGGAGGAGCTTTCTTT. This chain uses TRBV13 with TRBJ1-1; TRBD1 aligns across 12 bases. This CDR3 contains 15 residues. The germline V gene has CDR1 PRHDT and CDR2 FYEKMQ (reference sequence). J was trimmed by 10 bases and V by 4 bases; bases with no gene match: 10.

The J gene is TRBJ2-2, the V gene TRBV18; D remains ambiguous. Germline loops: CDR1 KGHSH, CDR2 LQKENI. There are 15 residues in the CDR3. The V end was cut by 6 bases, the J end by 2 bases, with 13 bases between. CDR3 in amino acids: CASSKGTENTGELFF. CDR3 nucleotides: TGTGCCAGCTCCAAAGGCACAGAAAACACCGGGGAGCTGTTTTTT.

The chain joins TRBV19 to TRBJ1-2, with unresolved D. Trimming left V 4 bases short and J 3 bases short, with 18 bases between. Per germline, CDR1 LNHDA and CDR2 SQIVND (reference sequence). This CDR3 has 16 amino acids. The DNA of the CDR3 is TGTGCCAGTAGTAAGTCGTCACTAGAGGCCTACTATGGCTACACCTTC. This gives the protein CASSKSSLEAYYGYTF.

The DNA of the CDR3 is TGTGCCAGCAGCCAAGATTGGGCAGGTAACTATGGCTACACCTTC. This sequence encodes CASSQDWAGNYGYTF. V is TRBV3-1 (or the pseudogene TRBV3-2) and J is TRBJ1-2; D not certain. The CDR3 length is 15 residues. The germline CDR1 and CDR2 sequences are LGHDT and YNNKEL (reference sequence). V shed 0 bases and J shed 1 base, with 9 bases lying between them.

The J gene is TRBJ1-1, the V gene TRBV3-1 (or the pseudogene TRBV3-2); TRBD1 aligns across 8 bases. J lost 1 base, V lost 6 bases, and 10 bases had no gene match. This CDR3 is 16 amino acids long. CDR1 LGHDT and CDR2 YNNKEL come from the germline V gene (reference sequence). The DNA for the CDR3 is TGTGCCAGCAGTAGCCGGGACAGGCTTTGGAACACTGAAGCTTTCTTT. Amino acids: CASSSRDRLWNTEAFF.

The chain joins TRBV4-2 to TRBJ1-1; TRBD1 matches 9 bases. V shed 0 bases and J 4 bases; nucleotides not matched to a gene: 12. Looked up from germline, CDR1 is LGHNA and CDR2 is YNFKEQ. CDR3 length: 18 amino acids. The DNA of the CDR3 is TGTGCCAGCAGCCAAGATGGAGGGACAGGGAGTTGGGGCACTGAAGCTTTCTTT. The encoded protein is CASSQDGGTGSWGTEAFF.

J is TRBJ2-3 and V is TRBV7-9, with D maybe TRBD2 (5 bases). Trimming cost V 1 base and J 0 bases, with 17 bases left between them. The germline V gene has CDR1 SEHNR and CDR2 FQNEAQ (reference sequence). CDR3 length equals 18 residues. CDR3 sequence reads: CASSLVQSERTSTDTQYF. DNA of the CDR3: TGTGCCAGCAGCTTAGTACAGTCTGAGCGGACTAGCACAGATACGCAGTATTTT.

Only one count was recorded for this clone. The genes are TRBV9 and TRBJ2-7; D gene ambiguous. The CDR3 length is 14 residues. Germline V gene data show CDR1 as SGDLS and CDR2 as YYNGEE. V lost 0 bases to trimming and J lost 2 bases, with 9 bases between them. The CDR3 DNA follows: TGTGCCAGCAGCGTAGTCAACTTAGCCTACGAGCAGTACGTC. This encodes CASSVVNLAYEQYV.

The genes are TRBV4-2 and TRBJ1-5; possibly TRBD1 for D (6 bases). CDR3 length: 17 amino acids. The V and J ends lost 0 bases and 8 bases respectively, with 20 bases between them. CDR1 and CDR2 (germline): LGHNA, YNFKEQ. Written as DNA, the CDR3 is TGTGCCAGCAGCCAAGATGGGAGAGGACAGCCCGTGGAGCCCCAGCATTTT. It specifies CASSQDGRGQPVEPQHF.

The chain uses TRBV30 and TRBJ2-7; maybe TRBD2 (6 bases). Germline CDR1 reads GTSNPN; CDR2 reads SVGIG (reference sequence). The CDR3 contains 9 residues. CDR3 DNA sequence: TGTGCCTGGAAGCAAAAAGCGGGCGTC. Its protein product is CAWKQKAGV.

This chain links TRBV6-6 with TRBJ2-3; the D is unclear. The CDR3 is 13 residues long. The germline V gene has CDR1 MNHNY and CDR2 SVGAGI (reference sequence). Trimming stripped 2 bases from V and 2 bases from J, with 5 bases between. CDR3: CASSYGNTDTQYF. CDR3 in DNA: TGTGCCAGCAGTTACGGCAACACAGATACGCAGTATTTT.

This clone was seen a handful of times. The CDR3 sequence: CASSEYRGTEAFF. Here the CDR3 DNA reads TGCGCCAGCAGTGAGTACCGGGGCACTGAAGCTTTCTTT. This chain joins TRBV10-1 and TRBJ1-1, with D unclear. Germline V gives CDR1 WNHNN, CDR2 SYGVQD (reference sequence). The CDR3 runs to 13 residues. V was pared by 1 base and J by 4 bases, with 7 bases between.

J is TRBJ2-7 and V is TRBV18; unclear D gene. Germline V lookup: CDR1 KGHSH, CDR2 LQKENI. The CDR3 covers 13 residues. Trimming removed 3 bases from V and 4 bases from J, with 10 bases in between. The CDR3 DNA reads as TGTGCCAGCTCACCCTTCCAGTGGTACGAGCAGTACGTC. Its protein product is CASSPFQWYEQYV.

The chain links TRBV20-1 to TRBJ1-1; D perhaps matches TRBD1 (5 bases). Trimming removed 6 bases from V and 4 bases from J, with 6 bases in between. The CDR3 is 10 amino acids. Germline V gene data show CDR1 as DFQATT and CDR2 as SNEGSKA (reference sequence). The CDR3 sequence: CSAGGTEAFF. CDR3 nucleotide sequence: TGCAGTGCGGGGGGCACTGAAGCTTTCTTT.

The chain recombines TRBV27 with TRBJ1-1; TRBD1 is a possible D gene (5 bases). The germline gives CDR1 MNHEY, CDR2 SMNVEV (reference sequence). The CDR3 extends over 13 amino acids. With 6 bases removed from V and 4 bases from J, the gap between germline ends came to 12 bases. The chain's CDR3 is CASSDQGLTEAFF. The CDR3 region has the DNA TGTGCCAGCAGCGATCAGGGTCTCACTGAAGCTTTCTTT.

This clone came up a few times. The chain employs TRBV3-1 (or the pseudogene TRBV3-2) and TRBJ1-5; 8 positions match TRBD1. Per germline, CDR1 LGHDT and CDR2 YNNKEL (reference sequence). The CDR3 covers 20 residues. V trimming: 1 base; J trimming: 1 base; junction bases outside the gene matches: 15. CDR3 DNA: TGTGCCAGCAGCCAAGCTCCCCGGGCAGGGGGCCAATTGAGCAATCAGCCCCAGCATTTT. It translates to CASSQAPRAGGQLSNQPQHF.

V usage is TRBV15 and J usage is TRBJ1-2; possibly TRBD1 for D (6 bases). This CDR3 is 14 amino acids long. Trimming took 1 base from V and 8 from J, leaving 14 bases between them. From germline, CDR1 is LNHNV and CDR2 YYDKDF (reference sequence). This chain's CDR3 is CATSRVAGAGGYTF. DNA of the CDR3: TGTGCCACCAGCAGAGTGGCGGGGGCGGGCGGCTACACCTTC.

CDR3 in amino acids: CASSQDPREGRYIQYF. The CDR3 nucleotides are TGTGCCAGCAGCCAAGATCCGAGGGAGGGCCGGTACATTCAGTACTTC. The rearrangement joins TRBV3-1 (or the pseudogene TRBV3-2) to TRBJ2-4; 7 bases are shared with TRBD2. Trimming took 0 bases from V and 8 from J; bases not matched to a gene: 10. Germline values: CDR1 LGHDT, CDR2 YNNKEL (reference sequence). This CDR3 contains 16 residues.

As to this clone: The same CDR3 can be traced to other DNA sequences in this sample. J is TRBJ2-5 and V is TRBV5-1; D perhaps matches TRBD1 (5 bases). Germline values: CDR1 SGHRS, CDR2 YFSETQ. Between the trimmed V and J ends, which lost 6 bases and 2 bases, there was a span of 8 bases. The length of the CDR3 is 12 residues. CDR3 coding DNA: TGCGCCAGCACCGACAGTCAAGAGACCCAGTACTTC. Its protein is CASTDSQETQYF.

CDR3 nucleotides: TGCGCCAGCAGCCCCGGGACAGGGTTATTCAATGAGCAGTTCTTC. Its translation is CASSPGTGLFNEQFF. The V call is TRBV5-1, the J call TRBJ2-1; 9 bases agree with TRBD1. The CDR3 is made up of 15 amino acids. The trim removed 4 bases at V and 6 bases at J, leaving 8 bases unmatched. Germline V gene sequence: CDR1 SGHRS, CDR2 YFSETQ.